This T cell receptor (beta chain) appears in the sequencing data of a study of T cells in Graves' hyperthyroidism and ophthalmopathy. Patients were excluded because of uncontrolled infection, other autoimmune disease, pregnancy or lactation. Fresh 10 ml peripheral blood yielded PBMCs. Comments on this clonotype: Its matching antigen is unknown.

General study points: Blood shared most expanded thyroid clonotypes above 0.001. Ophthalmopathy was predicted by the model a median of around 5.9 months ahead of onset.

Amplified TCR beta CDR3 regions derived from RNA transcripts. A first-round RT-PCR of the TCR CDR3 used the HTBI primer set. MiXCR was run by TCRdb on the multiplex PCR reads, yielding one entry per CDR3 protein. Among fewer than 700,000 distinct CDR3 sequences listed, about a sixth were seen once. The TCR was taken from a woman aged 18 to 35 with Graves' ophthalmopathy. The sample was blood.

The chain's CDR3 is CASMRGDPSGANVLTF. In DNA, the CDR3 is TGTGCCAGCATGAGGGGAGACCCCTCTGGGGCCAACGTCCTGACTTTC. This sequence joins TRBV6-2 or TRBV6-3 and TRBJ2-6, with D perhaps assigned TRBD1 or TRBD2 (5 bases each). Per germline, CDR1 MNHEY and CDR2 SVGEGT. There are 16 residues in the CDR3. V lost 7 bases and J 0 bases, leaving 13 bases between the germline ends.